This entry concerns a single TCR beta chain. Germline lookup yields CDR1 LGHNA and CDR2 YNFKEQ. The CDR3 contains 13 residues. V was cut by 5 bases and J by 1 base, with 8 bases left in between. This entry is derived from a study of blood T cell repertoires in COVID-19. Overall study context: T cells, B-cell-depleted T cells, or PBMCs provided the cDNA or gDNA that served as material.

Libraries were prepared by immunoSEQ multiplex PCR; TCRdb keeps only in-frame clonotypes and omits some of them. The table has about 270,000 clones, 80% to 90% seen once. The receptor's source is a woman in her 50s with acute or convalescent COVID-19. The rearrangement joins TRBV4-2 to TRBJ1-1, with D maybe TRBD1 (6 bases). The specimen was peripheral blood. The CDR3 protein is CASSGQPNTEAFF. The CDR3 region has the DNA TGTGCCAGCAGCGGACAGCCGAACACTGAAGCTTTCTTT.